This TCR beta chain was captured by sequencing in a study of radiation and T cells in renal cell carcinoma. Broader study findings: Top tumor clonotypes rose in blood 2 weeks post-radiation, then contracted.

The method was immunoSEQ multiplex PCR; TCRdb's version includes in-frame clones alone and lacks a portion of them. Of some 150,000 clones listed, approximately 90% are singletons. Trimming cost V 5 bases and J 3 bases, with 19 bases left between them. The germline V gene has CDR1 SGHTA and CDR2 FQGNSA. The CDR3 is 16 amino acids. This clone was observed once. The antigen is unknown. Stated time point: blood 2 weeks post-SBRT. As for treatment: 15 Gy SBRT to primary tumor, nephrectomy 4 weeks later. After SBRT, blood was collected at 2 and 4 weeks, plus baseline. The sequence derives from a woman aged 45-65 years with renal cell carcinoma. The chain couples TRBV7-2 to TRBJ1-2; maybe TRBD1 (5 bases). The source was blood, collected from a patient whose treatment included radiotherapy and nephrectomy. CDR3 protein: CASSPVGGGRYYGYTF. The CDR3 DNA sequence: TGTGCCAGCAGCCCCGTTGGGGGGGGAAGATACTATGGCTACACCTTC.